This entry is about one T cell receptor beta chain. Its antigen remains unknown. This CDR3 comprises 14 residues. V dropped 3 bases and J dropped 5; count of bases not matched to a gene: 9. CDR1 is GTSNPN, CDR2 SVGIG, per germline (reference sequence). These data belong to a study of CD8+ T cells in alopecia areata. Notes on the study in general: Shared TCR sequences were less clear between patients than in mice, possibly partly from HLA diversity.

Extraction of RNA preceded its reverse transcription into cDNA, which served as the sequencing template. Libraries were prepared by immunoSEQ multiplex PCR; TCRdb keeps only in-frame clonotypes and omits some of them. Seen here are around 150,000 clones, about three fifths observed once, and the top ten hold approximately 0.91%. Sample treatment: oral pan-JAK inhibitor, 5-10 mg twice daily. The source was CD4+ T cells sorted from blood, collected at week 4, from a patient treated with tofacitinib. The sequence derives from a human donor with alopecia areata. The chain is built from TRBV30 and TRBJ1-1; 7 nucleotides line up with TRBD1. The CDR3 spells CAWSKQGRGTEAFF. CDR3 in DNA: TGTGCCTGGAGCAAACAGGGGAGGGGGACTGAAGCTTTCTTT.